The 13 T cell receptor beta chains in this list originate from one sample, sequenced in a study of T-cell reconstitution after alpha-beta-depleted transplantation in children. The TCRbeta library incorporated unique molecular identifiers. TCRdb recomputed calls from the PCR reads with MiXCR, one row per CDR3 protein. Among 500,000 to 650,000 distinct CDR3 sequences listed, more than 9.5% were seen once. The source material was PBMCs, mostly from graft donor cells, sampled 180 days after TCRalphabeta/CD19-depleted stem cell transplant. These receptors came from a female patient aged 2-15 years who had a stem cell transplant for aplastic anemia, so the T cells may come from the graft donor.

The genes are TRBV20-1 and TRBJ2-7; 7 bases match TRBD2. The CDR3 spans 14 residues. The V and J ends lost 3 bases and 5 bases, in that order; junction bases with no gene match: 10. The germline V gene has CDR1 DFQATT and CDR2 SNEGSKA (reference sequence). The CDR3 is CSASLTPRGNEQYF. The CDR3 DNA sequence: TGCAGTGCTAGTTTAACTCCGCGGGGGAACGAGCAGTACTTC.

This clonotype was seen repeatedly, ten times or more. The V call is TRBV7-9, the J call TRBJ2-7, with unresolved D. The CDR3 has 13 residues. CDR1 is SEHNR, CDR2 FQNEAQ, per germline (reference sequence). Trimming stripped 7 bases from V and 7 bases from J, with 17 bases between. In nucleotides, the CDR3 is TGTGCCAGCAACCTTGACTCTCCCGGAGAGCAGTACTTC. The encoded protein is CASNLDSPGEQYF. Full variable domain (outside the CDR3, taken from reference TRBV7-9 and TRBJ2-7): DTGVSQNPRHKITKRGQNVTFRCDPISEHNRLYWYRQTLGQGPEFLTYFQNEAQLEKSRLLSDRFSAERPKGSFSTLEIQRTEQGDSAMYLCASNLDSPGEQYFGPGTRLTVT.

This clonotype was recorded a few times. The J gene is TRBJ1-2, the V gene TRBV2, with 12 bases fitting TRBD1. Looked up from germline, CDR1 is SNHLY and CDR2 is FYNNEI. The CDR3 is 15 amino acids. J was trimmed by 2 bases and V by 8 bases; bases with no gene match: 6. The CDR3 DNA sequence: TGTGCCAGCGATCCCGGGACAGGGGGCAACTATGGCTACACCTTC. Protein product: CASDPGTGGNYGYTF.

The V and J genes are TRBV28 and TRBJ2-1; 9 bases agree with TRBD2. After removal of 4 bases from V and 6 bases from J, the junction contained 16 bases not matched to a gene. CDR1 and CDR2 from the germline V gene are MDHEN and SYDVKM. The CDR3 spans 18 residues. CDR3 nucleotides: TGTGCCAGCAGTTCCTCACTCGGCCTAGCGGGATCTACCAATGAGCAGTTCTTC. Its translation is CASSSSLGLAGSTNEQFF.

CDR3 bases: TGTGCCAGCAGCTTTGAGACGGGACTAGCGGGAGAACGGGAGCAGTTCTTC. Translated: CASSFETGLAGEREQFF. This rearrangement joins TRBV13 to TRBJ2-1; 14 nucleotides align to TRBD2. The V segment lost 3 bases and the J segment 10 bases; nucleotides outside the gene matches: 11. This CDR3 is 17 amino acids long. From germline, CDR1 is PRHDT and CDR2 FYEKMQ (reference sequence).

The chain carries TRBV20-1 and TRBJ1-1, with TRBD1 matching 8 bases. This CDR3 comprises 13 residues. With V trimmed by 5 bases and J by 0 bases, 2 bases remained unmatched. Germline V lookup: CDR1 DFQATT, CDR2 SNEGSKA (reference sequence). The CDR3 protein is CSAPRGLNTEAFF. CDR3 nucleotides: TGCAGTGCTCCCAGGGGGCTGAACACTGAAGCTTTCTTT.

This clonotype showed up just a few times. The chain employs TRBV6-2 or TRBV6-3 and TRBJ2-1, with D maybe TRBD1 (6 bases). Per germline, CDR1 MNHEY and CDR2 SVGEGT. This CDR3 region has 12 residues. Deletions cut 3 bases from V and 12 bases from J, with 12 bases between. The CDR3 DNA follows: TGTGCCAGCAGTTATAGTCAGGGGCGGCAGTTCTTC. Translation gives CASSYSQGRQFF.

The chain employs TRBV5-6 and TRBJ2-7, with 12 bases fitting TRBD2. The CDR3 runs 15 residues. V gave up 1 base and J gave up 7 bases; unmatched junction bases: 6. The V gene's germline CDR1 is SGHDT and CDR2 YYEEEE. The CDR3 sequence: CASSLRGGLAGEQYV. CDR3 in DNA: TGTGCCAGCAGCTTGAGGGGTGGACTAGCGGGGGAGCAGTACGTC.

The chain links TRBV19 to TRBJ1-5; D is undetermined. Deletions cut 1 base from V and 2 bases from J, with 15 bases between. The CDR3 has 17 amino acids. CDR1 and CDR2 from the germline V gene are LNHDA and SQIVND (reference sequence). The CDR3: CASSIVVGRFGNQPQHF. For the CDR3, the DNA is TGTGCCAGTAGTATAGTGGTAGGTCGCTTCGGCAATCAGCCCCAGCATTTT.

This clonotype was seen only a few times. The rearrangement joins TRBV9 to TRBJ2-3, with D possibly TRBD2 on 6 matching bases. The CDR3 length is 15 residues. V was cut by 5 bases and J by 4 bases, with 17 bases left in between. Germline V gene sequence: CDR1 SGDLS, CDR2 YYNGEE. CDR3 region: CASSPRRESPDTQYF. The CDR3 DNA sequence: TGTGCCAGCAGTCCACGTCGGGAGTCCCCAGATACGCAGTATTTT.

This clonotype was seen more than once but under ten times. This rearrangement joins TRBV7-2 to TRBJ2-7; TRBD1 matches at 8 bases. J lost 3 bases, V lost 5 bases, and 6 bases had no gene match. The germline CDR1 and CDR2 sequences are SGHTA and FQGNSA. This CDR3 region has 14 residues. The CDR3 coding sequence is TGTGCCAGCAGCCACAGGGGGACAGGCTACGAGCAGTACGTC. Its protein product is CASSHRGTGYEQYV.

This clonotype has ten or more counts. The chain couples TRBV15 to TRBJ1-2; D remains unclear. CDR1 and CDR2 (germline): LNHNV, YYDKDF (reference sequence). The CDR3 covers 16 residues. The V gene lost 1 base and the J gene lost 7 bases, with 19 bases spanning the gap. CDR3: CATSRGDLSLLGGYTF. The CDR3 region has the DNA TGTGCCACCAGCAGAGGTGATTTGAGTCTATTGGGTGGCTACACCTTC.

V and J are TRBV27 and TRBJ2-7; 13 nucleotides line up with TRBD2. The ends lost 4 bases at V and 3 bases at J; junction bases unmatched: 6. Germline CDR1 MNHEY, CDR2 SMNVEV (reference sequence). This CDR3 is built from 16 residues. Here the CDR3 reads CASSSYGTSGIYEQYF. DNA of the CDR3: TGTGCCAGCAGTTCCTACGGGACTAGCGGGATCTACGAGCAGTACTTC.